These 11 T cell receptor beta chains share one sample of origin, sequenced in a study of T cell responses to AZD1222 COVID-19 vaccine. Some clones are missing from TCRdb's copy, which holds only in-frame ones; the method was immunoSEQ multiplex PCR. Here the sample spans 70,000 to 95,000 clones, roughly 91% being singletons. The sample was peripheral blood, taken 28 days after the second AZD1222 dose. Receptors were obtained from an adult who received the AZD1222 COVID-19 vaccine.

V usage is TRBV2 and J usage is TRBJ2-2; 8 bases are shared with TRBD1. Trimming cost V 8 bases and J 0 bases; bases outside gene matches: 5. Germline V gene data show CDR1 as SNHLY and CDR2 as FYNNEI. This CDR3 is 15 amino acids long. The CDR3 DNA reads TGTGCCAGCGGGGAGACAGGGGCGAACACCGGGGAGCTGTTTTTT. This sequence encodes CASGETGANTGELFF. The full variable domain, rest sourced from reference TRBV2 and TRBJ2-2, is EPEVTQTPSHQVTQMGQEVILRCVPISNHLYFYWYRQILGQKVEFLVSFYNNEISEKSEIFDDQFSVERPDGSNFTLKIRSTKLEDSAMYFCASGETGANTGELFFGEGSRLTVL.

The chain links TRBV2 to TRBJ1-5; perhaps TRBD1 as D (5 bases). Germline V gene sequence: CDR1 SNHLY, CDR2 FYNNEI. The CDR3 is 14 residues long. Trimming stripped 6 bases from V and 3 bases from J, with 12 bases between. The CDR3 reads CASRMGGPNQPQHF. CDR3 bases: TGTGCCAGCAGGATGGGGGGACCCAATCAGCCCCAGCATTTT.

The CDR3 protein is CASSVQGVGANVLTF. The CDR3 nucleotides are TGTGCCAGCAGTGTACAGGGGGTTGGGGCCAACGTCCTGACTTTC. V usage is TRBV2 and J usage is TRBJ2-6; 8 nucleotides match TRBD1. This CDR3 spans 15 amino acids. Germline CDR1 SNHLY, CDR2 FYNNEI. The trim removed 4 bases at V and 3 bases at J, leaving 2 bases unmatched.

This clone came up a few times. V gene TRBV19 combines with J gene TRBJ1-5; a weak D match, TRBD1 (6 bases). Per the germline V gene, CDR1 is LNHDA and CDR2 is SQIVND (reference sequence). The CDR3 consists of 15 residues. Trimming pared 3 bases from V and 4 bases from J, leaving 13 bases between. CDR3 bases: TGTGCCAGTAGTATGGTTCCACAGGGAAATCAGCCCCAGCATTTT. This translates into CASSMVPQGNQPQHF.

The rearrangement joins TRBV5-1 to TRBJ1-4; D uncertain. The CDR3 spans 15 residues. The V gene lost 0 bases and the J gene lost 0 bases, with 6 bases spanning the gap. Germline V gene sequence: CDR1 SGHRS, CDR2 YFSETQ. CDR3 region: CASSLVGATNEKLFF. Written as DNA, the CDR3 is TGCGCCAGCAGCTTGGTGGGTGCAACTAATGAAAAACTGTTTTTT. Full variable domain (missing parts from reference TRBV5-1 and TRBJ1-4): KAGVTQTPRYLIKTRGQQVTLSCSPISGHRSVSWYQQTPGQGLQFLFEYFSETQRNKGNFPGRFSGRQFSNSRSEMNVSTLELGDSALYLCASSLVGATNEKLFFGSGTQLSVL.

The genes are TRBV4-1 and TRBJ2-1; D uncertain. Germline lookup yields CDR1 MGHRA and CDR2 YSYEKL. The CDR3 totals 14 residues. Trimming cost V 5 bases and J 3 bases, with 11 bases left between them. The CDR3, as DNA: TGCGCCAGCAGCGCTCGTGCTTACTACAATGAGCAGTTCTTC. It translates to CASSARAYYNEQFF.

This clone was counted a single time. V is TRBV9 and J is TRBJ1-5; D not certain. With 0 bases removed from V and 4 bases from J, the gap between germline ends came to 5 bases. The CDR3 consists of 13 residues. Germline lookup yields CDR1 SGDLS and CDR2 YYNGEE. The DNA for the CDR3 is TGTGCCAGCAGCGTAGCCAGTAATCAGCCCCAGCATTTT. It codes for CASSVASNQPQHF.

The gene calls are TRBV6-5 and TRBJ1-2; the D is unclear. Looked up from germline, CDR1 is MNHEY and CDR2 is SVGAGI. V was clipped by 7 bases and J by 4 bases, with 13 bases between them. This CDR3 has 13 amino acids. The CDR3 DNA is TGTGCCAGCACCTCGGGTCGGGGCTATGGCTACACCTTC. Translation gives CASTSGRGYGYTF.

Of note for this clone: Other DNA sequences in the same sample also yield this CDR3. This sequence joins TRBV5-1 and TRBJ2-1, with no clear D. In germline, CDR1 is SGHRS, CDR2 YFSETQ. The CDR3 is 11 residues long. V was pared by 0 bases and J by 9 bases, with 4 bases between. The CDR3 DNA reads as TGCGCCAGCAGCTTGGGAGGTGAGCAGTTCTTC. It translates to CASSLGGEQFF.

The genes are TRBV7-9 and TRBJ2-2; TRBD1 matches 8 bases. V trimming: 5 bases; J trimming: 3 bases; junction bases outside the gene matches: 5. The CDR3 sequence is 15 residues long. The germline V gene has CDR1 SEHNR and CDR2 FQNEAQ (reference sequence). For the CDR3, the DNA is TGTGCCAGCAGCCGACAGACAGGGGACACCGGGGAGCTGTTTTTT. Protein: CASSRQTGDTGELFF.

The V call is TRBV7-9, the J call TRBJ2-7; 10 bases map to TRBD1. CDR3 length equals 14 residues. J was trimmed by 4 bases and V by 4 bases; bases with no gene match: 4. Germline-derived CDR1 and CDR2 are SEHNR and FQNEAQ (reference sequence). The CDR3 sequence is CASSSDRGPYEQYF. The CDR3 DNA is TGTGCCAGCAGCTCTGACAGGGGGCCTTACGAGCAGTACTTC.